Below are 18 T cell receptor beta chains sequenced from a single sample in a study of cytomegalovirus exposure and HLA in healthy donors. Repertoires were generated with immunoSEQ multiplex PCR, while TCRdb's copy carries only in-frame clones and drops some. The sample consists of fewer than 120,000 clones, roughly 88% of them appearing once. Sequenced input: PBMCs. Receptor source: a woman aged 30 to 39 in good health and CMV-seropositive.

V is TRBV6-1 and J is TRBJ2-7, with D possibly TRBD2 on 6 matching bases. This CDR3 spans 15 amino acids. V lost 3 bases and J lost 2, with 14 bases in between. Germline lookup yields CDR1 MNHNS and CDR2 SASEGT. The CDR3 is CASSDGVEGTYEQYF. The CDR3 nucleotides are TGTGCCAGCAGTGATGGGGTGGAGGGGACCTACGAGCAGTACTTC.

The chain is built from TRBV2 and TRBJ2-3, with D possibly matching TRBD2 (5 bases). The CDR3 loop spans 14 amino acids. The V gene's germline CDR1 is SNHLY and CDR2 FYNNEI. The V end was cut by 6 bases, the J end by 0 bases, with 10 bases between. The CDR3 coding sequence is TGTGCCAGCAGAGTACTAGTTAGCACAGATACGCAGTATTTT. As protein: CASRVLVSTDTQYF. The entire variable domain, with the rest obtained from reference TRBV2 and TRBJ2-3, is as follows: EPEVTQTPSHQVTQMGQEVILRCVPISNHLYFYWYRQILGQKVEFLVSFYNNEISEKSEIFDDQFSVERPDGSNFTLKIRSTKLEDSAMYFCASRVLVSTDTQYFGPGTRLTVL.

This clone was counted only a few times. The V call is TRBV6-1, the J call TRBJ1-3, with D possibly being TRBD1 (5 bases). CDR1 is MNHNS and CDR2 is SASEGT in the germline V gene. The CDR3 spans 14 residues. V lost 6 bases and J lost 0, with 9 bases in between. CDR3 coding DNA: TGTGCCAGCAGCCTCGACAGCTCTGGAAACACCATATATTTT. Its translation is CASSLDSSGNTIYF.

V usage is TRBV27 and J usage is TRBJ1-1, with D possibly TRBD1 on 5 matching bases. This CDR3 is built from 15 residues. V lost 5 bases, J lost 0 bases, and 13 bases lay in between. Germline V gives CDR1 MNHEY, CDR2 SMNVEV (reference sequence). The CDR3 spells CASSPSGGMNTEAFF. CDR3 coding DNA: TGTGCCAGCAGTCCTTCGGGGGGGATGAACACTGAAGCTTTCTTT.

The CDR3 DNA reads as TGCAGCGTTGAAGAGGGCCAGGGGAATGGCTACACCTTC. This codes for CSVEEGQGNGYTF. The chain recombines TRBV29-1 with TRBJ1-2; D perhaps matches TRBD1 (6 bases). CDR1 is SQVTM, CDR2 ANQGSEA, per germline. With 0 bases removed from V and 6 bases from J, the gap between germline ends came to 11 bases. CDR3 length equals 13 residues.

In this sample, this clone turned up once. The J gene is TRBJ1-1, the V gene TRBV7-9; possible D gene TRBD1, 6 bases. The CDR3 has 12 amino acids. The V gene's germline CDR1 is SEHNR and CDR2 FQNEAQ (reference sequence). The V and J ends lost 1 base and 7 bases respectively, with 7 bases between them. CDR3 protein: CASSLGRGEAFF. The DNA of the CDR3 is TGTGCCAGCAGCTTAGGCAGGGGTGAAGCTTTCTTT.

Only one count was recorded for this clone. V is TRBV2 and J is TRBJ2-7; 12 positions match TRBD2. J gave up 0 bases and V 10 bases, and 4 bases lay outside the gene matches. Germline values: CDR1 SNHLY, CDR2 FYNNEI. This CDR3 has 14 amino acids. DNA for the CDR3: TGTGCCACCATGGGACTAGCGGGCTCCTACGAGCAGTACTTC. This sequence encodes CATMGLAGSYEQYF.

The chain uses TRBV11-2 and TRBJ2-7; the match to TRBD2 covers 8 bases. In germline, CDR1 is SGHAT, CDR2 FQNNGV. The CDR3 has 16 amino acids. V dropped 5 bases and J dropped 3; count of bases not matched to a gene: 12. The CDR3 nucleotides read TGTGCCAGCAGCCTCAACCAGATAGCGGGAATCTACGAGCAGTACTTC. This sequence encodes CASSLNQIAGIYEQYF.

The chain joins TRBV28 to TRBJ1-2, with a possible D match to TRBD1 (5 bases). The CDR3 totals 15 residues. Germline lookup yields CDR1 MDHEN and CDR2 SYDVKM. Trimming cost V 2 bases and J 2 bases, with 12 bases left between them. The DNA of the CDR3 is TGTGCCAGCAGTTTAGGGCGGAGACAGAACTATGGCTACACCTTC. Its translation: CASSLGRRQNYGYTF.

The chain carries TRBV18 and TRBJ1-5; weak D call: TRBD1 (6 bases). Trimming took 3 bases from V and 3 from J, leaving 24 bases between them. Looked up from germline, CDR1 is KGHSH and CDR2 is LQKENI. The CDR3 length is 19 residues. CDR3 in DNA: TGTGCCAGCTCACCCCGAGAGAAATACAGGGCGGCGGCCAATCAGCCCCAGCATTTT. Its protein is CASSPREKYRAAANQPQHF.

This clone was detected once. The CDR3 reads CATSRDQGAALGNTIYF. The CDR3 coding sequence is TGTGCCACCAGCAGAGATCAGGGGGCTGCTCTGGGAAACACCATATATTTT. The chain links TRBV15 to TRBJ1-3, with 8 nucleotides matching TRBD1. Looked up from germline, CDR1 is LNHNV and CDR2 is YYDKDF (reference sequence). The V gene end was trimmed by 0 bases and the J gene end by 4 bases; junction bases not matched to a gene: 8. This CDR3 contains 17 residues.

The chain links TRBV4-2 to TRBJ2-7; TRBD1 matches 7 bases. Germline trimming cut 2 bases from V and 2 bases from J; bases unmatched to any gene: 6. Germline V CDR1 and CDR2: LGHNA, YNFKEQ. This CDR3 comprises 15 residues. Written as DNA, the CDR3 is TGTGCCAGCAGCCAAACAGTGGGACAGACCTACGAGCAGTACTTC. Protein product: CASSQTVGQTYEQYF.

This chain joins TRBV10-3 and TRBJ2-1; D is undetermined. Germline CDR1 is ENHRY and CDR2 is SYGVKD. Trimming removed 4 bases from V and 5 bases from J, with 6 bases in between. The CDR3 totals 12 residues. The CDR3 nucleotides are TGTGCCATCAGTGTAGGAGACAATGAGCAGTTCTTC. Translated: CAISVGDNEQFF.

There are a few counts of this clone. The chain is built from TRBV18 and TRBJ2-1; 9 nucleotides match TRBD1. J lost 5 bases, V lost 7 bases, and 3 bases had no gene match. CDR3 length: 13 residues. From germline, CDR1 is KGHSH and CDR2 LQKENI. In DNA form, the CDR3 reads TGTGCCAGCTTACAGGGGGCTCACAATGAGCAGTTCTTC. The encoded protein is CASLQGAHNEQFF.

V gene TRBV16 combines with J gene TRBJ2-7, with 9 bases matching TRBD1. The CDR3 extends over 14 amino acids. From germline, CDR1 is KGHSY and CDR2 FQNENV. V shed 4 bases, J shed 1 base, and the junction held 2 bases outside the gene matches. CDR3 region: CASSRDRVSYEQYF. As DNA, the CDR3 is TGTGCCAGCAGCCGGGACAGGGTATCCTACGAGCAGTACTTC.

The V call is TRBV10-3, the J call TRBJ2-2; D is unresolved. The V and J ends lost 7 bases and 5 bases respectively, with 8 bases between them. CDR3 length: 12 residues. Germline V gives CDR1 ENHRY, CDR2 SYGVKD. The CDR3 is CAITADTGELFF. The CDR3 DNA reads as TGTGCCATCACGGCGGATACCGGGGAGCTGTTTTTT.

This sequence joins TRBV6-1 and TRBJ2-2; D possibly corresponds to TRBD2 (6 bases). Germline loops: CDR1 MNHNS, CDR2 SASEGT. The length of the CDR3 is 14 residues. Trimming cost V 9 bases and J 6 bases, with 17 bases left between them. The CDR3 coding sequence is TGTGCCAGTGGAGTGGGCAGGGAGGCCGGGGAGCTGTTTTTT. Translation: CASGVGREAGELFF.

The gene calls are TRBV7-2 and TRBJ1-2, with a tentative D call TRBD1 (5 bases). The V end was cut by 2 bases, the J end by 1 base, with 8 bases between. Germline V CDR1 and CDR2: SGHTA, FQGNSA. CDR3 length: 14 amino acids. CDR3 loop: CASSLFRDNYGYTF. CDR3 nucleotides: TGTGCCAGCAGCTTATTCAGGGATAACTATGGCTACACCTTC.